This T cell receptor (beta chain) derives from a study of human T cells and chemical hapten exposure. Study context: The patient population, which was mostly female, had alopecia areata, totalis or universalis. Study-wide points: Sensitization with DPC brought no change to TCRs above 1 in 1000 in frequency.

As regards this clonotype: The antigen remains undetermined.

The time point here: patch test 1, 2 weeks after DPC sensitization. The sample's treatment: therapeutic diphenylcyclopropenone sensitization with weekly scalp DPC. Blood sampling occurred before each patch-test application. Germline V CDR1 and CDR2: SQVTM, ANQGSEA. The V end was cut by 4 bases, the J end by 3 bases, with 10 bases between. CDR3 length: 12 residues. One entry per CDR3 protein results from TCRdb running MiXCR on the RACE reads. Of 80,000 to 95,000 distinct CDR3 sequences in the sample, about 10% are singletons; the top ten hold about 4.2%. The chain couples TRBV29-1 to TRBJ2-7; D unclear. Sequences were derived from whole blood, sampled in connection with sensitization to the hapten diphenylcyclopropenone (DPC). This TCR derives from a woman aged 45 to 65 with alopecia areata. Some clones in this sample may be carry-over from other donors' samples. Written as DNA, the CDR3 is TGCAGCGTTGTCCCGGACGGCTACGAGCAGTACTTC. Protein product: CSVVPDGYEQYF.